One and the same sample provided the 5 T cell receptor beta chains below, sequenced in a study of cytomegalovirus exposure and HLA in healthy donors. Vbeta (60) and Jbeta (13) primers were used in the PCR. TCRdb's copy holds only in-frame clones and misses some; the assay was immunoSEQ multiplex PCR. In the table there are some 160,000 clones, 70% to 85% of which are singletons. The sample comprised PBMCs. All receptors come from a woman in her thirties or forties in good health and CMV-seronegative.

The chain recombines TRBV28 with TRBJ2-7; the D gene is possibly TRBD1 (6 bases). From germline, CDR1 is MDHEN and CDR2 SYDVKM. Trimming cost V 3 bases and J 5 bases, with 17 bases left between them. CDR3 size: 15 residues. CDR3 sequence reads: CASSLAEQGTNEQYF. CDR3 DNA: TGTGCCAGCAGTTTGGCCGAACAGGGTACCAACGAGCAGTACTTC.

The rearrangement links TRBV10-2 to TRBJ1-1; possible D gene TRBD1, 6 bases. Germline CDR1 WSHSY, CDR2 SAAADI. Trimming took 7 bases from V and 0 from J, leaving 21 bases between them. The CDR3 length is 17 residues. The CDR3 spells CASKSPRGKDMNTEAFF. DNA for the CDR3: TGCGCCAGCAAAAGTCCGAGGGGGAAAGACATGAACACTGAAGCTTTCTTT.

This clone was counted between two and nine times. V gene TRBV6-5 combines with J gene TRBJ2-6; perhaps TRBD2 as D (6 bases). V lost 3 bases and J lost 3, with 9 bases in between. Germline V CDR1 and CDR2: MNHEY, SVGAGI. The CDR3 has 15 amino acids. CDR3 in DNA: TGTGCCAGCAGTTATGGAGGGGTTGGGGCCAACGTCCTGACTTTC. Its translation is CASSYGGVGANVLTF.

The CDR3 DNA reads TGCGCCAGCAGCGGGACAGAAACCTTGAACACTGAAGCTTTCTTT. It yields the protein CASSGTETLNTEAFF. The genes are TRBV5-1 and TRBJ1-1; 7 bases fit TRBD1. In germline, CDR1 is SGHRS, CDR2 YFSETQ. CDR3 length: 15 amino acids. The V gene end was trimmed by 4 bases and the J gene end by 0 bases; junction bases not matched to a gene: 6. Together with reference TRBV5-1 and TRBJ1-1, the CDR3 gives the full variable domain: KAGVTQTPRYLIKTRGQQVTLSCSPISGHRSVSWYQQTPGQGLQFLFEYFSETQRNKGNFPGRFSGRQFSNSRSEMNVSTLELGDSALYLCASSGTETLNTEAFFGQGTRLTVV.

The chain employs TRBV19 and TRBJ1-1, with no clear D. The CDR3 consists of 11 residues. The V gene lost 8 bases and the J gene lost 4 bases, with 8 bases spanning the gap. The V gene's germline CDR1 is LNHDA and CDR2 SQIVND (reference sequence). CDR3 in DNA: TGTGCCAGTCGGGGATTCACTGAAGCTTTCTTT. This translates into CASRGFTEAFF. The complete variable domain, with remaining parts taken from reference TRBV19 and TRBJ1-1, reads DGGITQSPKYLFRKEGQNVTLSCEQNLNHDAMYWYRQDPGQGLRLIYYSQIVNDFQKGDIAEGYSVSREKKESFPLTVTSAQKNPTAFYLCASRGFTEAFFGQGTRLTVV.